The sequence of this TCR beta chain was determined in a study of tumor-infiltrating lymphocytes in primary liver carcinoma. Findings of the study overall: The difference in top-250-clone fraction between tumors and blood was significant, favoring tumors (p = 0.039). Tumor region pairs overlapped more than did tumor-adjacent and tumor-blood pairs.

Unsorted whole blood supplied the blood RNA, and germline DNA was isolated too. The template, 450 to 650 ng total RNA, yielded TCR beta cDNA made with a constant-region primer. Amplification in three nested multiplex PCR rounds with slightly modified ARM-PCR gave rise to TCR beta libraries. The first two PCR rounds used TRBV1-TRBV30 primers with a Cbeta primer, 9 to 10 cycles each. TCRdb analysed the multiplex PCR reads with MiXCR anew, one entry per CDR3 protein. The table lists around 330,000 distinct CDR3 sequences, 45% to 70% of them singletons, with about 17% in the top ten. The length of the CDR3 is 15 residues. The V and J ends lost 6 bases and 0 bases respectively, with 11 bases between them. Germline V gives CDR1 MGHRA, CDR2 YSYEKL. This clonotype was seen more than once but under ten times. The target antigen is unknown.

This TCR derives from a woman aged 25 to 39 with primary liver carcinoma and hepatitis B virus infection. The sequencing input was peripheral blood. This chain uses TRBV4-1 with TRBJ1-4; maybe TRBD1 (5 bases). Here the CDR3 reads CASRQAGSTNEKLFF. CDR3 DNA: TGCGCCAGCAGACAGGCGGGGTCAACTAATGAAAAACTGTTTTTT.